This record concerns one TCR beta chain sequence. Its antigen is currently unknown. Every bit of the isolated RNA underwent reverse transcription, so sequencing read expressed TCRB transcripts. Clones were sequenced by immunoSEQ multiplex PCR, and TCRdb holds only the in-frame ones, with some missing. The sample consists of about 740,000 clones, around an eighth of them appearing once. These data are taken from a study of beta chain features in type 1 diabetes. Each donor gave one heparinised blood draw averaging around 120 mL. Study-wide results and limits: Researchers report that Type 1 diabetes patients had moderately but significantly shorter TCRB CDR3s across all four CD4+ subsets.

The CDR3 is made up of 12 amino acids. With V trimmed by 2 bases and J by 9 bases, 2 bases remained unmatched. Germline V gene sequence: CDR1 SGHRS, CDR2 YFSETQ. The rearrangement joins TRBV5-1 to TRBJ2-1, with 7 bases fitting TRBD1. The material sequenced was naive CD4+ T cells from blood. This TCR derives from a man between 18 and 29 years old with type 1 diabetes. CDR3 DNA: TGCGCCAGCAGCTTAGGGGGCAGTGAGCAGTTCTTC. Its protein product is CASSLGGSEQFF.